These 4 T cell receptor beta chains came from one sample sequenced in a study of blood T cell repertoires in COVID-19 (TCRdb year 2020). Library creation used the immunoSEQ multiplex PCR assay. Here the immuneACCESS table is served through TCRdb, limited to in-frame sequences with V and J called. Missing clones are a known gap in these copies; in checked studies unresolved V genes cover under half, and the rest lacks a known reason. In all, the sample holds about 83,000 clones, and 88% of those were seen once. Together, the top ten hold nearly 45% of the sample. Sequences were obtained from peripheral blood. These receptors came from a human donor in a cohort sampled during active COVID-19.

This clone was found once. V and J are TRBV21-1 and TRBJ2-1; TRBD2, the table's D call, lacks a check against the DNA. TRBV21-1 represents a pseudogene. This CDR3 comprises 18 residues. The chain's CDR3 is CASSKGTGTSGSGNEQFF. The CDR3 DNA is TGTGCCAGCAGCAAAGGGACCGGGACTAGCGGGAGTGGAAATGAGCAGTTCTTC.

The rearrangement joins TRBV3-1 (or the pseudogene TRBV3-2) to TRBJ2-7; D is unresolved. V dropped 4 bases and J dropped 6 bases, with 10 bases sitting between them. Germline loops: CDR1 LGHDT, CDR2 YNNKEL (reference sequence). This CDR3 comprises 12 residues. CDR3 residues: CASSLRHAEQYF. In DNA, the CDR3 is TGTGCCAGCAGCCTACGACATGCCGAGCAGTACTTC.

This clone has only one observation. This chain joins TRBV7-3 and TRBJ2-3; D might be TRBD1 (5 bases). V was trimmed by 1 base and J by 1 base, leaving 9 bases between them. The germline V gene encodes CDR1 SGHTA and CDR2 FQGTGA. The CDR3 is 15 amino acids. CDR3 loop: CASSLMTQGTDTQYF. In DNA form, the CDR3 reads TGTGCCAGCAGCTTAATGACACAGGGCACAGATACGCAGTATTTT.

The V call is TRBV5-4, the J call TRBJ2-5; 7 bases agree with TRBD2. CDR1 SGHNT and CDR2 YYREEE come from the germline V gene (reference sequence). The CDR3 totals 14 residues. V dropped 1 base and J dropped 5; count of bases not matched to a gene: 5. Here the CDR3 reads CASSLQREGETQYF. For the CDR3, the DNA is TGTGCCAGCAGCTTGCAGCGGGAAGGGGAGACCCAGTACTTC.